This T cell receptor beta chain was documented in a study of T cell responses to AZD1222 COVID-19 vaccine. Overall study context: Second-dose groups at about 4 or about 12 weeks were pooled.

Germline CDR1 and CDR2: MDHEN and SYDVKM. The CDR3 length is 13 residues. The ends were cut back, 6 bases at V and 2 bases at J, with 11 bases in the middle. Points from the study as a whole: CD4 TCRs linked to vaccination spanned spike, dominating at 160-218 and 743-854.

Profiled with immunoSEQ multiplex PCR; TCRdb holds only in-frame clones, not every one. The sample includes about 140,000 clones, approximately 92% seen only once; the top ten take about 4.8%. As regards this clone: The antigen is undetermined.

The receptor's source is an adult in good health. Sequenced material: peripheral blood, taken on day 0 of AZD1222 vaccination. The V call is TRBV28, the J call TRBJ2-7; D may correspond to TRBD1 or TRBD2 (5 bases each). CDR3 in DNA: TGTGCCAGCAGGGTTGGGGGAACCTACGAGCAGTACTTC. It yields the protein CASRVGGTYEQYF. Drawing the rest from reference TRBV28 and TRBJ2-7, the complete variable domain is DVKVTQSSRYLVKRTGEKVFLECVQDMDHENMFWYRQDPGLGLRLIYFSYDVKMKEKGDIPEGYSVSREKKERFSLILESASTNQTSMYLCASRVGGTYEQYFGPGTRLTVT.